The 2 T cell receptor beta chains below all came from one sample that was sequenced in a study of T cells after yellow fever vaccination (dated by TCRdb to about 2019). This specimen's treatment or condition label, interpreted: live attenuated yellow fever vaccine strain. Preparation of the library involved 5' RACE. The listed sequencing device is Illumina HiSeq 2500. Through fastp at Q25 and MiXCR, TCRdb rebuilt clones from the public reads, retaining in-frame beta chains. All rows with the same CDR3 protein become a single entry with the most common DNA and genes. This sample has roughly 500,000 distinct CDR3 sequences in its table, and 15% to 20% of those were observed once. The ten largest account for roughly an eighth of the sample. This sample comprised PBMCs, obtained 15 days after the yellow fever booster vaccination. These receptors were obtained from a man under 40 who received the YFV17D yellow fever vaccine.

The chain couples TRBV4-2 to TRBJ2-7, with TRBD1 matching 7 bases. Losses at the gene ends were 2 bases for V and 7 bases for J; bases not matched to a gene: 5. Germline CDR1 and CDR2: LGHNA and YNFKEQ. This CDR3 has 13 amino acids. CDR3 in amino acids: CASSQRTGEEQYF. CDR3 coding DNA: TGTGCCAGCAGCCAAAGGACAGGAGAAGAGCAGTACTTC.

This clonotype has only a few counts. This chain joins TRBV20-1 and TRBJ2-7, with a possible D match to TRBD2 (5 bases). CDR1 DFQATT and CDR2 SNEGSKA come from the germline V gene (reference sequence). V dropped 0 bases and J dropped 2 bases, with 8 bases sitting between them. The CDR3 totals 13 residues. The CDR3 here is CSARDSSTYEQYF. CDR3 DNA: TGCAGTGCTAGAGATTCTAGCACCTACGAGCAGTACTTC.